A selection of T cell receptor beta chains follows, all from one sample in a study of technical replicates of blood from a handful of donors. Assay: immunoSEQ multiplex PCR; the TCRdb copy retains only in-frame clones and omits some. Of over 50,000 clones listed, 93% were seen once; the top ten hold around 4.4%. The sample comprised PBMCs. These receptors all stem from a human donor in good health. Some clones in this sample may be carry-over from other donors' samples. Each CDR3 is given with its conserved first and last residue. The order of the fields is CDR3 length, V gene, J gene, CDR3 protein.

15	TRBV7-2	TRBJ2-1	CASSPVGGREGEQFF
12	TRBV14	TRBJ1-2	CASSLGGYGYTF
15	TRBV5-8	TRBJ2-2	CASSRGQVNTGELFF
13	TRBV19	TRBJ1-5	CASKGQGYQPQHF
11	TRBV6-5	TRBJ2-1	CASSVNNEQFF
16	TRBV9	TRBJ2-1	CASSTMRSSGSDEQFF
15	TRBV4-2	TRBJ2-3	CASSKMTSDTDTQYF
18	TRBV18	TRBJ2-7	CASSQTGASGTATYEQYF
16	TRBV15	TRBJ1-4	CATSRDYGGGLEKLFF
14	TRBV19	TRBJ1-5	CASRQVGGNQPQHF
16	TRBV13	TRBJ1-1	CASSPQTKEMNTEAFF
16	TRBV25-1	TRBJ2-1	CASSDIGLAGNNEQFF
16	TRBV4-3	TRBJ2-5	CASSQDWTSGGETQYF
14	TRBV18	TRBJ2-1	CASSPKWQYNEQFF
15	TRBV9	TRBJ2-2	CASSTSGRYTGELFF
16	TRBV25-1	TRBJ2-1	CASSPRGAGSYNEQFF
12	TRBV29-1	TRBJ2-7	CSVSSLAYEQYF
15	TRBV7-9	TRBJ1-2	CASSLEGQGIVGYTF
13	TRBV7-9	TRBJ1-2	CASSSRMNYGYTF
16	TRBV4-3	TRBJ2-1	CASSQDEGGSYNEQFF